The rows below give T cell receptor beta chains drawn from one sample of a study of blood T cell repertoires in COVID-19. Repertoires were generated with immunoSEQ multiplex PCR, while TCRdb's copy carries only in-frame clones and drops some. This table holds about 73,000 clones, 65% to 85% found once. The sample consisted of peripheral blood. All receptors derive from a woman aged 60-75 years with acute or convalescent COVID-19. Both conserved end residues are part of each CDR3. The D gene is left open where the match is weak. Clone size is stated in some rows and not others, as once, few, many or a class when expanded.

len,j_gene,v_gene,d_gene,abundance,CDR3nt,CDR3aa
13,TRBJ2-7,TRBV7-2,.,.,TGTGCCAGCAGCCTCAGGGGCTCCTACGAGCAGTACTTC,CASSLRGSYEQYF
15,TRBJ2-2,TRBV28,TRBD2,.,TGTGCCAGCAGGTCTAGCGGGGGGGCTTTCGGGGAGCTGTTTTTT,CASRSSGGAFGELFF
12,TRBJ1-1,TRBV28,.,.,TGTGCCAGCAAGACAACGAACACTGAAGCTTTCTTT,CASKTTNTEAFF
15,TRBJ2-2,TRBV5-1,.,once,TGCGCCAGCAGCTTAGGACAGACGAACACCGGGGAGCTGTTTTTT,CASSLGQTNTGELFF
12,TRBJ1-2,TRBV12-3/TRBV12-4,.,.,TGTGCCAGCAGTTTAAATCGGGAGGGCTACACCTTC,CASSLNREGYTF
17,TRBJ1-2,TRBV6-1,TRBD1,.,TGTGCCAGCAGTGAAGCGCGGAGGACAGGAACTAACTATGGCTACACCTTC,CASSEARRTGTNYGYTF
14,TRBJ2-1,TRBV3-1/TRBV3-2,.,.,TGTGCCAGCAGCCAAGGATTAGGGAGCAATGAGCAGTTCTTC,CASSQGLGSNEQFF
14,TRBJ2-7,TRBV7-9,.,.,TGTGCCAGCAACACCCGAGGGCCGCCGCACGAGCAGTACTTC,CASNTRGPPHEQYF
13,TRBJ1-2,TRBV24-1,.,.,TGTGCCACCAGTGATTCAGGGTACTCTGGCTACACCTTC,CATSDSGYSGYTF
13,TRBJ1-1,TRBV21-1,.,.,TGTGCCAGCAGCCGATGGGACGGGGGTGAAGCTTTCTTT,CASSRWDGGEAFF
15,TRBJ2-2,TRBV25-1,TRBD2,few,TGTGCCAGCAGTTCAGCGGGGGCGGGGACCGGGGAGCTGTTTTTT,CASSSAGAGTGELFF
16,TRBJ2-3,TRBV4-1,.,.,TGCGCCAGCAGCCAAGATAACGGTCGAAGCACAGATACGCAGTATTTT,CASSQDNGRSTDTQYF
11,TRBJ1-1,TRBV10-3,.,.,TGTGCCACCCGTCGGGACACTGAAGCTTTCTTT,CATRRDTEAFF
15,TRBJ1-5,TRBV27,TRBD1,.,TGTGCCAGCAGCCGCGACAGGGGTAAAAATCAGCCCCAGCATTTT,CASSRDRGKNQPQHF
12,TRBJ1-2,TRBV29-1,.,.,TGCAGCGTTGTGCAGGGCCGCTATGGCTACACCTTC,CSVVQGRYGYTF
16,TRBJ2-7,TRBV6-6,TRBD1,.,TGTGCCAGCAGGCTGACAGGGGGCCCCTCGCGAGGCGAGCAGTACTTC,CASRLTGGPSRGEQYF
14,TRBJ2-7,TRBV28,TRBD1,.,TGTGCCAGCAGACAGGGGGACGGGTGGAACGAGCAGTACTTC,CASRQGDGWNEQYF
15,TRBJ2-7,TRBV28,.,.,TGTGCCAGCAGCTCCCCCGGGGGAATTTACTACGAGCAGTACTTC,CASSSPGGIYYEQYF
15,TRBJ1-2,TRBV7-3,TRBD1,.,TGTGCCAGCAGCTTAACCGGGACAGAGAGCTATGGCTACACCTTC,CASSLTGTESYGYTF
17,TRBJ2-1,TRBV5-1,TRBD2,.,TGCGCCAGCAGATCGGGACTAGCGGGACGCGGTGTCGATGAGCAGTTCTTC,CASRSGLAGRGVDEQFF
12,TRBJ1-1,TRBV12-3/TRBV12-4,.,.,TGTGCCAGCAGTTTGGGGGGACCTGAAGCTTTCTTT,CASSLGGPEAFF
16,TRBJ2-5,TRBV5-1,TRBD2,.,TGCGCCAGCAGCCGGACTAGCGGGGGGGCCAGGGAGACCCAGTACTTC,CASSRTSGGARETQYF
16,TRBJ2-1,TRBV6-2/TRBV6-3,TRBD2,.,TGTGCCAGCAGTTCTACCGGGACTAGCGGGTACAATGAGCAGTTCTTC,CASSSTGTSGYNEQFF
16,TRBJ2-1,TRBV7-3,TRBD2,.,TGTGCCAGCAGCTTAACAGCGGGAGCAGCAGTCAATGAGCAGTTCTTC,CASSLTAGAAVNEQFF
17,TRBJ1-5,TRBV28,.,.,TGTGCCAGCAGTTTAACAGGTGCGGTGGGGAACAATCAGCCCCAGCATTTT,CASSLTGAVGNNQPQHF
13,TRBJ1-1,TRBV28,.,.,TGTGCCAGCAGGGGGGGATTGAACACTGAAGCTTTCTTT,CASRGGLNTEAFF
14,TRBJ1-3,TRBV19,.,.,TGTGCCAGTAGTCGACAGGACTCTGGAAACACCATATATTTT,CASSRQDSGNTIYF
17,TRBJ2-1,TRBV7-8,TRBD2,few,TGTGCCAGCAGTTCCTCCTTCCTCGGGACTATAAACAATGAGCAGTTCTTC,CASSSSFLGTINNEQFF
14,TRBJ1-1,TRBV5-4,TRBD1,.,TGTGCCAGCAGACAAGACAGGGGGCGTACTGAAGCTTTCTTT,CASRQDRGRTEAFF
14,TRBJ1-6,TRBV5-4,.,.,TGTGCCAGCAGCTTGTCCAGGGTCAATTCACCCCTCCACTTT,CASSLSRVNSPLHF
16,TRBJ2-1,TRBV3-1/TRBV3-2,.,.,TGTGCCAGCAGCCAAGGGGGCCAGGGGTTCCACAATGAGCAGTTCTTC,CASSQGGQGFHNEQFF
16,TRBJ2-2,TRBV14,.,.,TGTGCCAGCAGCCAAGTTACCAAGCTGAACACCGGGGAGCTGTTTTTT,CASSQVTKLNTGELFF
14,TRBJ2-1,TRBV11-3,TRBD1,.,TGTGCCAGCAGCTTGGGACAGGCCTGGGATGAGCAGTTCTTC,CASSLGQAWDEQFF
13,TRBJ2-1,TRBV5-8,TRBD2,few,TGTGCCAGCAGCTACTACGGGGGGGGTGAGCAGTTCTTC,CASSYYGGGEQFF
14,TRBJ1-2,TRBV6-1,.,.,TGTGCCAGCAGTGAATCCAACAGGAACTATGGCTACACCTTC,CASSESNRNYGYTF
14,TRBJ1-1,TRBV5-4,.,.,TGTGCCAGCAGCTTGAACCACAGAAACACTGAAGCTTTCTTT,CASSLNHRNTEAFF
16,TRBJ1-4,TRBV21-1,.,.,TGTGCCAGCAGCACAAATCGGGGACAGGGAAGTGAAAAACTGTTTTTT,CASSTNRGQGSEKLFF
16,TRBJ2-2,TRBV10-1,TRBD2,.,TGCGCCAGCAGTCTCGGGCTAGCGGGAAACACCGGGGAGCTGTTTTTT,CASSLGLAGNTGELFF
14,TRBJ1-2,TRBV6-5,.,.,TGTGCCAGCAGTAAACCGGGACATCTCCGTGGCTACACCTTC,CASSKPGHLRGYTF
13,TRBJ1-2,TRBV11-2,.,.,TGTGCCAGCAGCTCCACAGGACAGTATGGCTACACCTTC,CASSSTGQYGYTF
14,TRBJ1-5,TRBV19,TRBD1,few,TGTGCCAGTAGAGGGGGCGACGTGTATCAGCCCCAGCATTTT,CASRGGDVYQPQHF
15,TRBJ1-3,TRBV28,.,.,TGTGCCAGCAGTCCGCCGGGGACTTCTGGAAACACCATATATTTT,CASSPPGTSGNTIYF
12,TRBJ1-5,TRBV7-9,.,.,TGTGCCAGCAGCTTCGACAGTCAGCCCCAGCATTTT,CASSFDSQPQHF
15,TRBJ2-3,TRBV7-9,TRBD1,.,TGTGCCAGCAGCTCCGGGACAGGGCCGGCAGATACGCAGTATTTT,CASSSGTGPADTQYF
14,TRBJ2-7,TRBV10-2,.,.,TGCGCCAGCAGAGCCGGGACTTTCTCCTACGAGCAGTACTTC,CASRAGTFSYEQYF
16,TRBJ2-5,TRBV4-1,TRBD2,.,TGCGCCAGCAGCCAAGGGTTTGGCGGGAGCAAAGAGACCCAGTACTTC,CASSQGFGGSKETQYF
13,TRBJ1-3,TRBV28,.,.,TGTGCCAGCAGTCGAACAACAGGAAACACCATATATTTT,CASSRTTGNTIYF
16,TRBJ2-3,TRBV5-1,.,.,TGCGCCAGCAGCTTGGGAATTGGACAAGGCACAGATACGCAGTATTTT,CASSLGIGQGTDTQYF
15,TRBJ1-5,TRBV6-5,.,.,TGTGCCAGCAGTTACTCGGCACAGGGTAATCAGCCCCAGCATTTT,CASSYSAQGNQPQHF
12,TRBJ2-7,TRBV30,.,.,TGTGCCTGGAATGCGGGTCGGGGCGAGCAGTACTTC,CAWNAGRGEQYF
13,TRBJ2-3,TRBV5-4,TRBD2,.,TGTGCCAGCCGGGCCGGGAGGGCAGATACGCAGTATTTT,CASRAGRADTQYF
15,TRBJ1-3,TRBV7-8,.,.,TGTGCCAGCAGCTTAGTCGGGTTCTCTGGAAACACCATATATTTT,CASSLVGFSGNTIYF
15,TRBJ1-5,TRBV7-2,.,once,TGTGCCAGCAGCCCCAACAGGGTTGCCAATCAGCCCCAGCATTTT,CASSPNRVANQPQHF
14,TRBJ1-2,TRBV5-1,.,few,TGCGCCAGCAGCTTGGCCGCACAGTCCTATGGCTACACCTTC,CASSLAAQSYGYTF
15,TRBJ2-3,TRBV30,TRBD2,few,TGTGCCTGGAGTAGAGCTAGCGGGGGCACAGATACGCAGTATTTT,CAWSRASGGTDTQYF
14,TRBJ2-2,TRBV24-1,TRBD1,.,TGTGCCGCACGGGGACAGGGGGCCACCGGGGAGCTGTTTTTT,CAARGQGATGELFF
13,TRBJ1-5,TRBV18,.,many,TGTGCCAGCTCCCTGGAGATAAATCAGCCCCAGCATTTT,CASSLEINQPQHF
14,TRBJ2-3,TRBV11-2,.,once,TGTGCCAGCAGCTTTACGGGAAACACAGATACGCAGTATTTT,CASSFTGNTDTQYF
13,TRBJ1-1,TRBV5-4,.,.,TGTGCCAGCAGCTCTCCAGAGAACACTGAAGCTTTCTTT,CASSSPENTEAFF
14,TRBJ2-1,TRBV27,.,.,TGTGCCAGCAGTGACTATCGCTCCTACAATGAGCAGTTCTTC,CASSDYRSYNEQFF